This T cell receptor beta chain comes out of a study of beta chain features in type 1 diabetes. This clone was detected a few times. Its specificity is not known. All of the isolated RNA was reverse transcribed, so expressed TCRB transcripts were sequenced. Libraries were prepared by immunoSEQ multiplex PCR; TCRdb keeps only in-frame clonotypes and omits some of them. The sample lists about 640,000 clones, approximately 13% occurring once. CDR1 is SGDLS and CDR2 is YYNGEE in the germline V gene. This CDR3 is 17 amino acids long. Trimming removed 4 bases from V and 2 bases from J, with 19 bases in between. General study points: Significant though moderate, a shortening of TCRB CDR3s appeared in all four CD4+ subsets of Type 1 diabetes patients.

Material for sequencing was naive CD4+ T cells from blood. The receptor comes from a man aged 25 to 40 with type 1 diabetes. The chain uses TRBV9 and TRBJ1-3; D is undetermined. CDR3 loop: CASSRPKDEAAGNTIYF. The CDR3 DNA follows: TGTGCCAGCAGCCGACCCAAAGACGAGGCGGCTGGAAACACCATATATTTT.